This T cell receptor beta chain derives from a study of blood T cell repertoires in COVID-19 (dated by TCRdb to about 2020). With respect to the entire study: The collaborator samples originated in the United States, Italy and Spain and spanned the acute and convalescent phases of COVID-19. The prospective study material was composed of cDNA or gDNA derived from T cells, B-cell-depleted T cells, or PBMCs. Deeply sampled blood TCRbeta repertoires from subjects exposed to, actively infected with, or recovered from COVID-19 were included in the dataset. The repertoires were released in a freely available public database intended as a resource for research on the immune response to SARS-CoV-2. Samples were obtained from the ongoing ImmuneRACE study (first 160 participants) and from 1,200 or so subjects provided by 6 global collaborators. Sample metadata almost always included a de-identified subject ID, COVID-19 status, age in years and sex. Where available, HLA class I and class II types were obtained from metadata supplied by the sample provider rather than from assay-based typing. Study-wide findings and limitations: How much clinical and demographic metadata was included differed by source and by participant, and the metadata was provided uncurated.

As regards this clone: The specificity of this receptor is unknown. No much larger clone exists at a distance of one base, and base qualities are not known. The same CDR3 also results from other DNA sequences found in this sample.

TCRbeta CDR3 regions were amplified from genomic DNA using the immunoSEQ Assay, a bias-controlled multiplex PCR. Regarding the original processing steps: Within the assay, amplification of reference gene primers was used to estimate how many nucleated cells each sample contained. Sequence reads were collapsed and filtered to measure the absolute abundance of every unique TCRbeta CDR3 rearrangement. Productive Simpson clonality was computed per sample as the square root of Simpson's diversity index over productive rearrangements. TCRdb took this table from immuneACCESS and kept in-frame rearrangements with V and J called. Such tables lack part of the clones; where checked against another copy, unresolved V genes explain under half of the gap, and the rest is unexplained. Clone size and V and J calls were adopted from that table, with D and trimming inferred from the DNA. The sample contains around 330,000 clones, 85% of them found a single time. The ten top clones hold 1.9% of the sample.

As encoded in the germline V gene, CDR1 is SNHLY while CDR2 is FYNNEI. The CDR3 holds 14 amino acids from the cysteine to the phenylalanine. Just the 42-base CDR3 DNA is kept, in frame starting at base 1. V and J lose 5 bases and 0 bases, and a span of 8 bases separates them. Participants in the prospective study were aged about 18 to 95 years, lived in under 30 United States geographic areas, and enrolled through a virtual design. To assign participants to cohorts, the prospective study relied on clinical history that participants themselves reported in a screening survey and a study questionnaire. A participant counted as exposed if, within 2 weeks of entering the study, that participant had been in contact with someone who had a PCR-confirmed or clinician-diagnosed COVID-19 case. Mobile phlebotomists in the prospective study collected whole blood, serum and a nasopharyngeal or oropharyngeal swab from every participant. Additional blood draws and questionnaires over an approximately two-month period could optionally be provided by prospective study participants. Before DNA extraction, prospective study blood samples were shipped either frozen or at room temperature.

The receptor was isolated from a woman in her twenties or thirties who had been exposed to COVID-19. The chain joins TRBV2 to TRBJ1-5, with TRBD1 as a weak D call on 6 bases. The sequenced material came from PBMCs or T cells enriched from blood (not recorded which). The sequenced DNA: TGTGCCAGCAGTCTACAGGGTAGCAATCAGCCCCAGCATTTT. Its amino acids are CASSLQGSNQPQHF.